This T cell receptor beta chain is drawn from a study of human T cells and chemical hapten exposure. Study observations and caveats: PT1 expanded TCR counts and patch test score correlated positively.

Individual cDNA molecules (in the library) carried attached unique molecular identifiers. Authors' analysis steps: There were a median of approximately 100,000 TCRs per sample, with a range from roughly 20,000 to 750,000. TCRdb used MiXCR to reprocess the RACE reads, holding one entry per CDR3 protein. TCRdb assigned the V and J calls; the authors' analysis was not used. Of 350,000 to 400,000 distinct CDR3 sequences in the sample, less than 6.5% were seen once. Of note for this clonotype: Its antigen is not identified.

Germline V gene sequence: CDR1 SGHTA, CDR2 FQGNSA. CDR3 length: 13 residues. V lost 3 bases and J lost 5, with 10 bases in between. Time point noted: pre-sensitization, week 0. Treatment indicated: therapeutic diphenylcyclopropenone sensitization with weekly scalp DPC. Sequencing started from total RNA isolated from unfractionated whole blood. The specimen was whole blood, collected in connection with sensitization to the hapten diphenylcyclopropenone (DPC). This clonotype was sampled from a woman in her forties or fifties with alopecia areata. Some clones in this sample may be carry-over from other donors' samples. This chain connects TRBV7-2 to TRBJ1-2, with D possibly TRBD1 on 6 matching bases. CDR3 amino acids: CASSLGTIYGYTF. The CDR3 nucleotides are TGTGCCAGCAGCTTGGGGACAATTTATGGCTACACCTTC.